A single T cell receptor (beta chain) is shown here with its context. Sequenced by immunoSEQ multiplex PCR; TCRdb stores in-frame clones only, minus some. The repertoire holds about 1.5 million clones, with roughly 96% as singletons. The data were obtained in a study of shared clonotypes between healthy human individuals. CDR1 is SGHRS and CDR2 is YFSETQ in the germline V gene. The CDR3 is 13 residues long. Trimming took 4 bases from V and 6 from J, leaving 11 bases between them. Recent acute infections and vaccinations were absent in the healthy HIV-negative adult donors. The chain joins TRBV5-1 to TRBJ2-1, with D perhaps matching TRBD2 (6 bases). The sequence was obtained from a young man in good health. Sequenced: naive CD4+ T cells sorted from blood. The subset was: CD45RA+ positively selected. The CDR3: CASSRDLLNEQFF. The DNA for the CDR3 is TGCGCCAGCAGCCGGGACTTACTCAATGAGCAGTTCTTC. The full variable domain, with the rest looked up from reference TRBV5-1 and TRBJ2-1, is KAGVTQTPRYLIKTRGQQVTLSCSPISGHRSVSWYQQTPGQGLQFLFEYFSETQRNKGNFPGRFSGRQFSNSRSEMNVSTLELGDSALYLCASSRDLLNEQFFGPGTRLTVL.